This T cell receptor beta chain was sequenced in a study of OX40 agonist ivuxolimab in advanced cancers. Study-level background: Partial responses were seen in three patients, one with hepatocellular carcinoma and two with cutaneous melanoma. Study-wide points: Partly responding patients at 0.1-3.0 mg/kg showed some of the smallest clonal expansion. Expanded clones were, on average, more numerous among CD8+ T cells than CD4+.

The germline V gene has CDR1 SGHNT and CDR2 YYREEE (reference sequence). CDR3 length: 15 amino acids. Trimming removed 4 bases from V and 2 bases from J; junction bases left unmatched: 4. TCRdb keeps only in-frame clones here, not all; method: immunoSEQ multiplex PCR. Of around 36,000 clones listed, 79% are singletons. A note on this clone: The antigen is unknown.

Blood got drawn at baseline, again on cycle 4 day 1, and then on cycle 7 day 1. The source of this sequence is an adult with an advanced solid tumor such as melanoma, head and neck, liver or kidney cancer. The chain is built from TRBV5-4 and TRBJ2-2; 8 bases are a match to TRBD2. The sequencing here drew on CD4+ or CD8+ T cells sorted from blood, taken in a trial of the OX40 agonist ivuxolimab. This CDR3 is CASSPGGLNTGELFF. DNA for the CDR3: TGTGCCAGCAGCCCGGGGGGGCTCAACACCGGGGAGCTGTTTTTT.